Listed here are 2 T cell receptor beta chains from one sample, sequenced in a study of OX40 agonist ivuxolimab in advanced cancers. Assay: immunoSEQ multiplex PCR; the TCRdb copy retains only in-frame clones and omits some. The sample lists approximately 54,000 clones, approximately 90% occurring once. Material: CD4+ or CD8+ T cells sorted from blood, obtained in a trial of the OX40 agonist ivuxolimab. These receptors were collected from an adult with an advanced solid tumor such as melanoma, head and neck, liver or kidney cancer.

J is TRBJ1-5 and V is TRBV19; D gene unclear. Germline assignment: CDR1 LNHDA and CDR2 SQIVND (reference sequence). The CDR3 spans 13 residues. V lost 2 bases to trimming and J lost 4 bases, with 6 bases between them. The CDR3 coding sequence is TGTGCCAGTAGTATAATAGGGAATCAGCCCCAGCATTTT. Translated, it gives CASSIIGNQPQHF.

This chain uses TRBV27 with TRBJ1-5; maybe TRBD1 (6 bases). The V and J ends lost 4 bases and 6 bases respectively, with 19 bases between them. CDR1 and CDR2 (germline): MNHEY, SMNVEV (reference sequence). CDR3 size: 16 residues. The CDR3 protein is CASSSWTAGRVQPQHF. The CDR3 region has the DNA TGTGCCAGCAGTTCCTGGACAGCCGGGAGGGTTCAGCCCCAGCATTTT.